Presented here are 15 T cell receptor beta chains from one specimen sequenced in a study of blood T cell repertoires in COVID-19. This table comes from immunoSEQ multiplex PCR, and its TCRdb copy is limited to in-frame clones, with some not included. Here the sample spans under 450,000 clones, around 91% being singletons. The sequencing sample was made of peripheral blood. All receptors come from a woman aged 40 to 50 with COVID-19, enrolled during active disease.

The CDR3 sequence: CASSLVNRDGYTF. In DNA form, the CDR3 reads TGTGCCAGCAGCTTAGTAAACAGGGATGGCTACACCTTC. The V call is TRBV7-2, the J call TRBJ1-2; possible D gene TRBD1, 6 bases. This CDR3 spans 13 amino acids. V shed 1 base and J shed 6 bases, with 9 bases lying between them. Per germline, CDR1 SGHTA and CDR2 FQGNSA. The variable domain in full, with the rest retrieved from reference TRBV7-2 and TRBJ1-2, is GAGVSQSPSNKVTEKGKDVELRCDPISGHTALYWYRQSLGQGLEFLIYFQGNSAPDKSGLPSDRFSAERTGGSVSTLTIQRTQQEDSAVYLCASSLVNRDGYTFGSGTRLTVV.

To note about this clone: The same CDR3 arises from other DNA sequences in this sample as well. The rearrangement uses TRBV30 and TRBJ1-1, with TRBD1 as a possible D gene (5 bases). V lost 5 bases and J 5 bases, leaving 9 bases between the germline ends. The V gene's germline CDR1 is GTSNPN and CDR2 SVGIG (reference sequence). The CDR3 consists of 11 residues. This CDR3 reads CAWARGTEAFF. The CDR3 DNA follows: TGTGCCTGGGCGCGGGGGACTGAAGCTTTCTTT.

The chain joins TRBV9 to TRBJ1-4; 7 positions agree with TRBD1. Germline CDR1 is SGDLS and CDR2 is YYNGEE. Germline trimming cut 4 bases from V and 4 bases from J; bases unmatched to any gene: 7. The CDR3 consists of 15 residues. The CDR3 sequence: CASSRRQGGNEKLFF. The DNA of the CDR3 is TGTGCCAGCAGCAGAAGACAGGGAGGTAATGAAAAACTGTTTTTT.

This clone was observed once. V usage is TRBV10-3 and J usage is TRBJ2-3; TRBD1 aligns across 9 bases. Per germline, CDR1 ENHRY and CDR2 SYGVKD. V trimming: 6 bases; J trimming: 1 base; junction bases outside the gene matches: 5. The length of the CDR3 is 15 residues. The CDR3 reads CAISPGQGRTDTQYF. Here the CDR3 DNA reads TGTGCCATCAGCCCGGGACAGGGACGCACAGATACGCAGTATTTT.

The J gene is TRBJ1-2, the V gene TRBV11-2, with D tentatively TRBD1 (5 bases). Germline V gene data show CDR1 as SGHAT and CDR2 as FQNNGV. The CDR3 totals 13 residues. Trimming removed 8 bases from V and 5 bases from J, with 15 bases in between. The DNA of the CDR3 is TGTGCCAGCGCAGAGGGGCGGGGTTATGGCTACACCTTC. Translating gives CASAEGRGYGYTF.

The chain is built from TRBV7-8 and TRBJ1-1, with 7 bases lining up with TRBD1. The V segment lost 11 bases and the J segment 0 bases; nucleotides outside the gene matches: 6. The CDR3 runs to 13 residues. Germline values: CDR1 SGHVS, CDR2 FQNEAQ. The CDR3 DNA reads as TGTGCCTCCGGGACAGTCGTGAACACTGAAGCTTTCTTT. This sequence encodes CASGTVVNTEAFF.

The chain combines TRBV6-4 with TRBJ2-3; 8 positions agree with TRBD2. Germline V gives CDR1 MRHNA, CDR2 SNTAGT. This CDR3 region has 15 residues. Trimming at V came to 6 bases and at J to 0 bases, leaving 5 bases not matched to a gene. The CDR3 loop reads CASSLASGSTDTQYF. Here the CDR3 DNA reads TGTGCCAGCAGCCTCGCTAGCGGGAGCACAGATACGCAGTATTTT.

The CDR3 here is CASRSRQGSNQPQHF. DNA of the CDR3: TGTGCCAGTAGGTCCAGACAGGGGAGCAATCAGCCCCAGCATTTT. J is TRBJ1-5 and V is TRBV19; 8 nucleotides line up with TRBD1. This CDR3 is built from 15 residues. V trimming: 6 bases; J trimming: 1 base; junction bases outside the gene matches: 5. In germline, CDR1 is LNHDA, CDR2 SQIVND (reference sequence).

The chain carries TRBV5-1 and TRBJ2-3; a weak D match, TRBD2 (5 bases). Deletions cut 4 bases from V and 2 bases from J, with 17 bases between. The germline V gene has CDR1 SGHRS and CDR2 YFSETQ. This CDR3 has 16 residues. In nucleotides, the CDR3 is TGCGCCAGCAGCCCACCCTCTAGCTCACTCACAGATACGCAGTATTTT. Translating it yields CASSPPSSSLTDTQYF.

This chain connects TRBV5-6 to TRBJ1-4; D not resolved. The CDR3 is 16 amino acids. CDR1 is SGHDT and CDR2 is YYEEEE in the germline V gene. The V gene lost 4 bases and the J gene lost 0 bases, with 13 bases spanning the gap. The CDR3 DNA follows: TGTGCCAGCAGCACCTCCAGGCCTGCAACTAATGAAAAACTGTTTTTT. It is translated as CASSTSRPATNEKLFF.

The chain recombines TRBV4-1 with TRBJ1-5, with D maybe TRBD1 (5 bases). Trimming removed 1 base at V and 6 bases at J, with 16 bases between. The germline V gene encodes CDR1 MGHRA and CDR2 YSYEKL. CDR3 length: 16 amino acids. The CDR3 DNA follows: TGCGCCAGCAGCCAAGTGCTCACAGGAAGAGGTCAGCCCCAGCATTTT. Residues: CASSQVLTGRGQPQHF.

This chain joins TRBV12-3 or TRBV12-4 and TRBJ2-1; maybe TRBD2 (6 bases). The CDR3 has 13 residues. V was trimmed by 4 bases and J by 9 bases, leaving 13 bases between them. The CDR3 protein is CASSSRLVPEQFF. The DNA for the CDR3 is TGTGCCAGCAGTTCCAGACTAGTTCCTGAGCAGTTCTTC.

V and J are TRBV5-1 and TRBJ2-7; TRBD1 agrees at 8 bases. Germline V gene lookup returns CDR1 SGHRS and CDR2 YFSETQ. Unmatched junction bases numbered 11, after V lost 7 bases and J lost 5 bases. This CDR3 is built from 14 residues. DNA of the CDR3: TGCGCCAGCCACTCGCCGGACAGGGCGGACGAGCAGTACTTC. Translating gives CASHSPDRADEQYF.

The chain uses TRBV5-6 and TRBJ1-3; D gene ambiguous. This CDR3 is built from 16 residues. Germline-derived CDR1 and CDR2 are SGHDT and YYEEEE. The V end was cut by 2 bases, the J end by 0 bases, with 12 bases between. The CDR3 sequence is CASSFLADNSGNTIYF. CDR3 sequence (DNA): TGTGCCAGCAGCTTTCTTGCAGACAACTCTGGAAACACCATATATTTT.

V gene TRBV6-2 or TRBV6-3 combines with J gene TRBJ2-2; tentatively, D is TRBD1 (5 bases). The CDR3 runs to 13 residues. Trimming cost V 1 base and J 6 bases, with 6 bases left between them. Germline lookup yields CDR1 MNHEY and CDR2 SVGEGT. In DNA form, the CDR3 reads TGTGCCAGCAGTTACTGGACACCCGGGGAGCTGTTTTTT. Translating it yields CASSYWTPGELFF.